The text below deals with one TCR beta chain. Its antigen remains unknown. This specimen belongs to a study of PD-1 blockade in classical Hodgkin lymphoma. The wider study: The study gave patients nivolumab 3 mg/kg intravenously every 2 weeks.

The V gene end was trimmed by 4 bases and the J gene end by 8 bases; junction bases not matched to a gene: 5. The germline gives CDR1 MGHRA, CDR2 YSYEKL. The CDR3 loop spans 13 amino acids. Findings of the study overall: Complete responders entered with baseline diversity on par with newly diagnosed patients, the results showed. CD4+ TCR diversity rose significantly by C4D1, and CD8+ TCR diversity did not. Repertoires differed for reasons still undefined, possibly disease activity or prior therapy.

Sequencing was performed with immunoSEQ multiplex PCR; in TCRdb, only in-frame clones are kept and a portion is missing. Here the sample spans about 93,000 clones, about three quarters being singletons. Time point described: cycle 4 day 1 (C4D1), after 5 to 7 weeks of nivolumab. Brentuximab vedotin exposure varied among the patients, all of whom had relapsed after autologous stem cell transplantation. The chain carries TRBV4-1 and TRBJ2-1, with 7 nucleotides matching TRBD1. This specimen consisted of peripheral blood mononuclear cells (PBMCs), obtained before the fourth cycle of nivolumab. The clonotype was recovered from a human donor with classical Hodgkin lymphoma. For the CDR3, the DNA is TGCGCCAGCAGCCTTATAGGGGGCGATGAGCAGTTCTTC. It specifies CASSLIGGDEQFF.